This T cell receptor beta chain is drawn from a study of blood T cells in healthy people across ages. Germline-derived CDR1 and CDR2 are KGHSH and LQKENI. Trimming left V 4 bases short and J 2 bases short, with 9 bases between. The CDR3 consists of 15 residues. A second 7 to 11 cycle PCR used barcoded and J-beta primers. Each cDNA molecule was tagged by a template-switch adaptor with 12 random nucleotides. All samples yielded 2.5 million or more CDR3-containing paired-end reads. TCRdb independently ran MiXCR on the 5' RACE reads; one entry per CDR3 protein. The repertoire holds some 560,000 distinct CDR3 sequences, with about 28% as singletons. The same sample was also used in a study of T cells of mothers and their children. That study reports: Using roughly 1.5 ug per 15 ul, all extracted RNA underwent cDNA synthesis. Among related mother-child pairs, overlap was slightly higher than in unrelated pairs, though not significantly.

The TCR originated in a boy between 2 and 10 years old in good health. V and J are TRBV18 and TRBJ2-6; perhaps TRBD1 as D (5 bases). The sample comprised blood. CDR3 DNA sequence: TGTGCCAGCTCACTAGGACAAGCTGGGGCCAACGTCCTGACTTTC. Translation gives CASSLGQAGANVLTF.